The clone carrying this TCR beta chain has a handful of counts. These data are taken from a study of blood T cell repertoires in COVID-19. Study as a whole: In each case, the material was cDNA or gDNA derived from T cells, B-cell-depleted T cells, or PBMCs.

Here immunoSEQ multiplex PCR was the method, and the copy in TCRdb shows in-frame clones only, minus some. The sample lists some 120,000 clones, around 63% occurring once. The CDR3 runs to 13 residues. Germline lookup yields CDR1 MDHEN and CDR2 SYDVKM. J gave up 0 bases and V 9 bases, and 4 bases lay outside the gene matches. The rearrangement uses TRBV28 and TRBJ1-1, with 7 bases fitting TRBD1. The sequenced sample was peripheral blood. This TCR was sampled from a woman in her sixties or seventies with acute or convalescent COVID-19. The CDR3 region has the DNA TGTGCCAGACGACAGGGAGTGAACACTGAAGCTTTCTTT. The encoded protein is CARRQGVNTEAFF.